A selection of T cell receptor beta chains follows, all from one sample in a study of blood T cells in healthy people across ages. TCRdb ran MiXCR on the 5' RACE reads and lists one entry per CDR3 protein. The data contain 750,000 to 950,000 distinct CDR3 sequences, 20% to 30% of them seen just once; the ten biggest clones take up around 3%. Separately, the same data were catalogued under a study of T cells of mothers and their children.

The sample comprised blood. These receptors came from a boy between 10 and 17 years old in good health. The CDR3 runs from the conserved cysteine through the conserved F or W. The D gene is left open where the match is weak. Part of the rows lack a size; the others show once, few, many or a class for expanded clones.

j_call,d_call,v_call,clone_size,cdr3_aa,cdr3_nt
TRBJ2-7,-,TRBV10-3,-,CAISAGRVQGEQYF,TGTGCCATCAGTGCCGGCAGGGTCCAAGGCGAGCAGTACTTC
TRBJ2-7,-,TRBV14,few,CASSQLSHEQYF,TGTGCCAGCAGCCAATTAAGCCACGAGCAGTACTTC
TRBJ2-5,-,TRBV20-1,few,CSARDPAGAEETQYF,TGCAGTGCTAGAGATCCGGCGGGGGCGGAGGAGACCCAGTACTTC
TRBJ2-5,-,TRBV30,-,CAWTLGPQETQYF,TGTGCCTGGACACTAGGTCCACAAGAGACCCAGTACTTC
TRBJ2-4,TRBD2,TRBV14,-,CAGSQAGARAKNIQYF,TGTGCCGGCAGCCAAGCGGGAGCTAGGGCCAAAAACATTCAGTACTTC
TRBJ2-4,TRBD1,TRBV2,few,CASSATGKSENIQYF,TGTGCCAGCAGCGCGACAGGGAAGAGTGAAAACATTCAGTACTTC
TRBJ1-4,-,TRBV12-3/TRBV12-4,-,CAGTSGEKLFF,TGTGCCGGCACCTCGGGTGAAAAACTGTTTTTT
TRBJ2-3,-,TRBV11-2,-,CASSLVVTPTHTQYF,TGTGCCAGCAGCTTAGTGGTAACCCCCACTCATACGCAGTATTTT
TRBJ1-1,-,TRBV5-1,-,CASSLEVTNTEAFF,TGCGCCAGCAGCTTGGAAGTGACGAACACTGAAGCTTTCTTT
TRBJ1-1,-,TRBV29-1,-,CSVAPGGVAEAFF,TGCAGCGTTGCTCCGGGGGGGGTAGCTGAAGCTTTCTTT
TRBJ1-5,-,TRBV28,few,CASIRGGAGNQPQHF,TGTGCCAGCATTAGGGGGGGGGCTGGCAATCAGCCCCAGCATTTT
TRBJ1-1,-,TRBV2,many,CASSQVENTEAFF,TGTGCCAGCAGTCAAGTTGAGAACACTGAAGCTTTCTTT
TRBJ2-3,-,TRBV9,few,CASSAGTPTDTQYF,TGTGCCAGCAGCGCCGGGACTCCCACAGATACGCAGTATTTT
TRBJ2-2,TRBD2,TRBV7-8,-,CASSLELGGGYTGELFF,TGTGCCAGCAGCTTAGAATTAGGCGGGGGGTACACCGGGGAGCTGTTTTTT
TRBJ1-2,-,TRBV3-1,few,CASSPYRQPDNYGYTF,TGTGCCAGCAGCCCTTACAGACAGCCCGATAACTATGGCTACACCTTC
TRBJ1-6,-,TRBV10-3,-,CAISELMNGSPLHF,TGTGCCATCAGTGAGTTGATGAATGGTTCACCCCTCCACTTT
TRBJ2-1,TRBD2,TRBV11-2,few,CASSLVKRGAHNEQFF,TGTGCCAGCAGCCTCGTTAAGCGGGGGGCCCACAATGAGCAGTTCTTC
TRBJ2-7,TRBD1,TRBV5-1,many,CASSPGTEAYEQYF,TGTGCCAGCTCACCTGGGACAGAAGCCTACGAGCAGTACTTC
TRBJ2-7,-,TRBV2,few,CASSLRLEREQYF,TGTGCCAGCAGCCTCAGACTAGAACGCGAGCAGTACTTC
TRBJ2-5,TRBD2,TRBV20-1,-,CSARGAGGPKQETQYF,TGCAGTGCTAGGGGAGCGGGGGGGCCGAAACAAGAGACCCAGTACTTC
TRBJ2-7,TRBD2,TRBV12-3/TRBV12-4,many,CASSLGGGRRQYF,TGTGCCAGCAGTTTAGGCGGGGGAAGAAGGCAGTACTTC
TRBJ2-5,TRBD2,TRBV5-6,few,CASSLDFTGTSAETQYF,TGTGCCAGCAGCTTGGATTTTACGGGGACTAGCGCAGAGACCCAGTACTTC
TRBJ1-4,-,TRBV11-2,-,CASSLEGTAYEKLFF,TGTGCCAGCAGCTTAGAAGGGACGGCTTATGAAAAACTGTTTTTT
TRBJ1-6,-,TRBV5-5,-,CASSYKGDSYNSPLHF,TGTGCCAGCAGCTACAAGGGGGACTCCTATAATTCACCCCTCCACTTT
TRBJ2-3,-,TRBV20-1,-,CSARDPGRRGATDTQYF,TGCAGTGCTAGAGATCCCGGGAGGAGGGGGGCGACAGATACGCAGTATTTT
TRBJ2-1,TRBD1,TRBV7-9,-,CASSHRTGGYNGQFF,TGTGCCAGCAGCCACCGGACAGGTGGATACAATGGGCAGTTCTTC
TRBJ2-7,TRBD2,TRBV20-1,few,CSADRGGAYEQYF,TGCAGTGCAGACCGCGGGGGGGCTTACGAGCAGTACTTC
TRBJ2-7,-,TRBV20-1,few,CSAPRTEDYEQYF,TGCAGTGCACCCCGGACCGAGGACTACGAGCAGTACTTC
TRBJ2-7,TRBD1,TRBV5-1,few,CASIPGTGRNEQYF,TGCGCCAGCATCCCCGGGACAGGGCGCAACGAGCAGTACTTC
TRBJ2-1,-,TRBV18,-,CASSPRDRVRSGGSQFF,TGTGCCAGCTCACCGCGGGACAGGGTAAGAAGCGGGGGTTCGCAGTTCTTC
TRBJ2-5,TRBD2,TRBV28,many,CASSLAGLQETQYF,TGTGCCAGCAGCCTAGCGGGGCTTCAAGAGACCCAGTACTTC
TRBJ1-3,-,TRBV7-2,-,CASSSMADGNTIYF,TGTGCCAGCAGCTCCATGGCAGATGGGAACACCATATATTTT
TRBJ2-7,-,TRBV20-1,-,CSARDPGHSYEQYF,TGCAGTGCTAGGGACCCGGGTCACTCCTACGAGCAGTACTTC
TRBJ2-3,-,TRBV7-9,-,CASSSGQGVSTDTQYF,TGTGCCAGCAGCTCCGGACAAGGGGTGAGCACAGATACGCAGTATTTT
TRBJ2-1,TRBD1,TRBV5-1,few,CASSFRQGDNEQFF,TGCGCCAGCAGCTTTCGTCAGGGGGACAATGAGCAGTTCTTC
TRBJ2-5,TRBD1,TRBV6-5,-,CASSYPGTGGRGETQYF,TGTGCCAGCAGTTACCCCGGGACAGGGGGCCGGGGGGAGACCCAGTACTTC
TRBJ1-2,-,TRBV10-3,few,CAISATETLWGYTF,TGTGCCATCAGTGCTACAGAGACTCTATGGGGCTACACCTTC
TRBJ2-1,-,TRBV7-9,few,CATRRGDNEQFF,TGTGCCACCAGGCGCGGAGACAATGAGCAGTTCTTC
TRBJ1-4,-,TRBV7-7,few,CASSRGQSINEKLFF,TGTGCCAGCAGCCGCGGACAGAGTATTAATGAAAAACTGTTTTTT
TRBJ2-1,-,TRBV11-2,-,CACSLDLGDEQFF,TGTGCCTGCAGCTTAGATCTCGGGGATGAGCAGTTCTTC
TRBJ1-6,TRBD1,TRBV20-1,-,CSARGGGGERSPLHF,TGCAGTGCTAGAGGCGGAGGGGGCGAGCGTTCACCCCTCCACTTT
TRBJ2-1,-,TRBV11-3,-,CASSQGAGTEQFF,TGTGCCAGCAGCCAGGGTGCCGGGACAGAGCAGTTCTTC
TRBJ2-1,TRBD2,TRBV6-6,-,CASRSMRGGLRNEQFF,TGTGCCAGCAGATCGATGCGGGGGGGGCTCCGGAATGAGCAGTTCTTC
TRBJ2-2,-,TRBV10-3,few,CAISSEVAGELFF,TGTGCCATCAGTTCCGAGGTGGCCGGGGAGCTGTTTTTT
TRBJ1-2,-,TRBV5-1,-,CASSLAGPGANDGYTF,TGCGCCAGCAGCTTGGCGGGCCCGGGGGCGAATGATGGCTACACCTTC
TRBJ2-7,TRBD1,TRBV12-3/TRBV12-4,few,CASSDAGTGRSYEQYF,TGTGCCAGCAGTGACGCCGGGACAGGGCGCTCCTACGAGCAGTACTTC
TRBJ2-5,-,TRBV3-1,-,CASSQREGEETQYF,TGTGCCAGCAGCCAACGAGAGGGTGAAGAGACCCAGTACTTC
TRBJ2-5,-,TRBV12-3/TRBV12-4,-,CASTPSATGETQYF,TGTGCCAGCACCCCCTCGGCGACAGGAGAGACCCAGTACTTC
TRBJ1-2,TRBD1,TRBV11-2,-,CASTRYAGQGNYGYTF,TGTGCCAGCACCCGATATGCGGGACAGGGCAACTATGGCTACACCTTC
TRBJ2-2,TRBD1,TRBV5-5,-,CASSRGQGRSGELFF,TGTGCCAGCAGCAGGGGACAGGGGCGGTCCGGGGAGCTGTTTTTT
TRBJ1-3,TRBD1,TRBV12-3/TRBV12-4,few,CASSPYRGSYTIYF,TGTGCCAGCAGTCCTTACAGGGGGTCGTACACCATATATTTT
TRBJ2-5,TRBD2,TRBV6-1,-,CAIPVGGGTYQETQYF,TGTGCCATCCCCGTCGGCGGGGGGACTTACCAAGAGACCCAGTACTTC
TRBJ1-4,-,TRBV5-6,few,CASSFPGPSGELFF,TGTGCCAGCAGCTTTCCAGGGCCCTCCGGGGAACTGTTTTTT
TRBJ2-1,TRBD1,TRBV15,-,CATSSRDRGLNEQFF,TGTGCCACCAGCAGTCGGGACAGGGGATTGAATGAGCAGTTCTTC
TRBJ2-1,-,TRBV24-1,-,CATSDVVDEQFF,TGTGCCACCAGTGATGTCGTCGATGAGCAGTTCTTC